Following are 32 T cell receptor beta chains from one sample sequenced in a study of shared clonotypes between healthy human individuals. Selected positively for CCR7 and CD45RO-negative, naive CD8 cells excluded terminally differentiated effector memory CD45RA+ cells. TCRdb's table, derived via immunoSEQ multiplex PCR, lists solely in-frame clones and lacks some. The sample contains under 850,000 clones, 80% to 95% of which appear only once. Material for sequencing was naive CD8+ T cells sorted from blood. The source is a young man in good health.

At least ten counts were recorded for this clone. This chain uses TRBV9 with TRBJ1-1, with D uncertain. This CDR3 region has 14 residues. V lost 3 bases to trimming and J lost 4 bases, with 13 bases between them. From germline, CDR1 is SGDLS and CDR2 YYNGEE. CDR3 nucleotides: TGTGCCAGCAGCGCCGGAGGGTTTTCCACTGAAGCTTTCTTT. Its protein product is CASSAGGFSTEAFF.

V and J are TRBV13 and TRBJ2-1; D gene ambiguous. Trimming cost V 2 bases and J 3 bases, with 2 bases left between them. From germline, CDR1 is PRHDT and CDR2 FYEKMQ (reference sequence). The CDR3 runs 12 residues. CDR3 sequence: CASSLLYNEQFF. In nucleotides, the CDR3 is TGTGCCAGCAGCTTACTCTACAATGAGCAGTTCTTC.

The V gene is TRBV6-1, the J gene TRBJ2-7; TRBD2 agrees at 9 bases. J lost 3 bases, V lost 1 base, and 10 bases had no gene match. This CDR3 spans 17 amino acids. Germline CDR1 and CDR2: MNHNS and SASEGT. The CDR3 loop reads CASSEESALAGFYEQYF. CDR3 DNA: TGTGCCAGCAGTGAAGAGAGCGCCCTAGCGGGATTCTACGAGCAGTACTTC.

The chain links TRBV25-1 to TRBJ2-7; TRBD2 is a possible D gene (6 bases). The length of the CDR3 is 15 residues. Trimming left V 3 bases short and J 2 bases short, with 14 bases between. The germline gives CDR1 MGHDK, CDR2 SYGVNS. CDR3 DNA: TGTGCCAGCAGTGATTCGGGACTGACGACCTACGAGCAGTACTTC. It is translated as CASSDSGLTTYEQYF.

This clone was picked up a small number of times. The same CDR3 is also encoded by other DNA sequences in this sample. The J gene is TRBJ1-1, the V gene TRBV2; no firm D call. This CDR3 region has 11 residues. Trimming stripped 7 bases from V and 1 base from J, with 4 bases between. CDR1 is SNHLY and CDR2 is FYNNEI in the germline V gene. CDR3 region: CASNTNTEAFF. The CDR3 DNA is TGTGCCAGCAATACGAACACTGAAGCTTTCTTT. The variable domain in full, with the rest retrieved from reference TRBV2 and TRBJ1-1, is EPEVTQTPSHQVTQMGQEVILRCVPISNHLYFYWYRQILGQKVEFLVSFYNNEISEKSEIFDDQFSVERPDGSNFTLKIRSTKLEDSAMYFCASNTNTEAFFGQGTRLTVV.

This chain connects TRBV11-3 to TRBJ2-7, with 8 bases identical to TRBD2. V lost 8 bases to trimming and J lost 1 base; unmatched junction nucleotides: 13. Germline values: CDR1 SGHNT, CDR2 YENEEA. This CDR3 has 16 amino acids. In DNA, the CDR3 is TGTGCCAGCCCCGGACGGAGCGGGAGTCCGTCCTACGAGCAGTACTTC. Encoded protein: CASPGRSGSPSYEQYF.

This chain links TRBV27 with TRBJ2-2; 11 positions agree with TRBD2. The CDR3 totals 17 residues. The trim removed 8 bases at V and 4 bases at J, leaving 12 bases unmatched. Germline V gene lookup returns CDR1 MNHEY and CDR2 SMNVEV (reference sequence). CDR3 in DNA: TGTGCCAGCGCAGATTTAAGGACTAGCGGGCCCACCGGGGAGCTGTTTTTT. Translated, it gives CASADLRTSGPTGELFF.

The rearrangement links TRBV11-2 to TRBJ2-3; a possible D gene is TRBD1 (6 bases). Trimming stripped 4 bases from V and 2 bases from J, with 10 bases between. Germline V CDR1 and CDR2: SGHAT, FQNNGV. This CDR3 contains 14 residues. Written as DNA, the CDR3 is TGTGCCAGCAGCTCGGACAGCCCCACAGATACGCAGTATTTT. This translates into CASSSDSPTDTQYF.

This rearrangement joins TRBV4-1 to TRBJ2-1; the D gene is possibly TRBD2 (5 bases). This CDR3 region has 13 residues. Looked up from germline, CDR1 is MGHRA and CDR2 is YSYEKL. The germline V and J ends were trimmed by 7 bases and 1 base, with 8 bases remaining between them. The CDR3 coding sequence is TGCGCCAGCATGGGGAGATCCTACAATGAGCAGTTCTTC. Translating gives CASMGRSYNEQFF.

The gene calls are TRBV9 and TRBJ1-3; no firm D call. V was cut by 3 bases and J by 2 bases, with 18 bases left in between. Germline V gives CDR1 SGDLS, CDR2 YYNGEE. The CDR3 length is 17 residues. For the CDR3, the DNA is TGTGCCAGCAGCGAGGAGAAAGGCAGGTTAACTGGAAACACCATATATTTT. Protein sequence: CASSEEKGRLTGNTIYF.

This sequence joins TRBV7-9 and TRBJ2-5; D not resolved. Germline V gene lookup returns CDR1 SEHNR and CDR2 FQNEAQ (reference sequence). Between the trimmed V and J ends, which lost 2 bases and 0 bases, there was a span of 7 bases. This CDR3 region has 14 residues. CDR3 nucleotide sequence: TGTGCCAGCAGCTTACCTGAGTACCAAGAGACCCAGTACTTC. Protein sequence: CASSLPEYQETQYF.

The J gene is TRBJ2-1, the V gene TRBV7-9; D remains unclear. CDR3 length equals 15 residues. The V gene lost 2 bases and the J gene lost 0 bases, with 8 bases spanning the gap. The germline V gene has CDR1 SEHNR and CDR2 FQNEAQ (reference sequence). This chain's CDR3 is CASSLRADSYNEQFF. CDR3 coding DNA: TGTGCCAGCAGCTTAAGGGCCGACTCCTACAATGAGCAGTTCTTC.

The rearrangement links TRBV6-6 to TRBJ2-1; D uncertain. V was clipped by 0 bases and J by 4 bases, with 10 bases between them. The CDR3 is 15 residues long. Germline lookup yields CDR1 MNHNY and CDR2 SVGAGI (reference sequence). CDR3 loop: CASSYSTVLYNEQFF. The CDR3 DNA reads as TGTGCCAGCAGTTACTCCACAGTCCTATACAATGAGCAGTTCTTC.

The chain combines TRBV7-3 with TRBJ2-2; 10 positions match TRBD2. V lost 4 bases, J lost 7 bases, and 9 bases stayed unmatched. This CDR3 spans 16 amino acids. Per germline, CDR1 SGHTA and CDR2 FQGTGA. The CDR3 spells CASSSSLAGAYGELFF. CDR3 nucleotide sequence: TGTGCCAGCAGCTCTAGTCTAGCGGGAGCTTACGGGGAGCTGTTTTTT. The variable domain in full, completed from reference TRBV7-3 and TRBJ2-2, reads GAGVSQTPSNKVTEKGKYVELRCDPISGHTALYWYRQSLGQGPEFLIYFQGTGAADDSGLPNDRFFAVRPEGSVSTLKIQRTERGDSAVYLCASSSSLAGAYGELFFGEGSRLTVL.

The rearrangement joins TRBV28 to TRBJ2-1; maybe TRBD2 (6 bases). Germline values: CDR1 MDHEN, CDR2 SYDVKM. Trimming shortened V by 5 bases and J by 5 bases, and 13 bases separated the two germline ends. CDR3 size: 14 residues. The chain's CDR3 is CASSRGILNNEQFF. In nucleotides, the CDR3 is TGTGCCAGCAGTCGCGGGATCCTGAACAATGAGCAGTTCTTC.

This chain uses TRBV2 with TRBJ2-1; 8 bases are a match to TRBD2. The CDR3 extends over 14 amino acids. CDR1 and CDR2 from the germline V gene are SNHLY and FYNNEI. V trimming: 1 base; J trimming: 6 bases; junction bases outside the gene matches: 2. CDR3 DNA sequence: TGTGCCAGCAGTGAAGGGAGCGGGAGCAATGAGCAGTTCTTC. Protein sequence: CASSEGSGSNEQFF.

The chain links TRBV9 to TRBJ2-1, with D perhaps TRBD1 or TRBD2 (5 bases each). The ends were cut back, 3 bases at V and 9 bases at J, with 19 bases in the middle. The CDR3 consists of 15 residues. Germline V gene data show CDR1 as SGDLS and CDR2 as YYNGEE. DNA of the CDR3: TGTGCCAGCAGCGAACCGGGACGGTCGCAAGGTGAGCAGTTCTTC. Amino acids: CASSEPGRSQGEQFF. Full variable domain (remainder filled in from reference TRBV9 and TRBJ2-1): DSGVTQTPKHLITATGQRVTLRCSPRSGDLSVYWYQQSLDQGLQFLIQYYNGEERAKGNILERFSAQQFPDLHSELNLSSLELGDSALYFCASSEPGRSQGEQFFGPGTRLTVL.

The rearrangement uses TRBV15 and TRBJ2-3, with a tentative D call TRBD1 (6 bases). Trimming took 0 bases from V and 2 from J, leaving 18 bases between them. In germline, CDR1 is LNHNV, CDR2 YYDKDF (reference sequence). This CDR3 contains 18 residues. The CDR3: CATSRDYSGQTITDTQYF. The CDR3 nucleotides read TGTGCCACCAGCAGAGATTATTCGGGACAAACTATCACAGATACGCAGTATTTT.

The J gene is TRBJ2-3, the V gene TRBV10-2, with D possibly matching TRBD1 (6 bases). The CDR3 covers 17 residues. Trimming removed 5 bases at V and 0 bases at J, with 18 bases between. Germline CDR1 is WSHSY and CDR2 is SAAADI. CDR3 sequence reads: CASSFRVAGDSTDTQYF. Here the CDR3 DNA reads TGCGCCAGCAGTTTTCGGGTTGCAGGGGATAGCACAGATACGCAGTATTTT.

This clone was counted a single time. For the CDR3, the DNA is TGCGCCAGCAGCGGGTGGTCCATGAAGGGCGCGGGGGAGCAGTACTTC. Its translation: CASSGWSMKGAGEQYF. V is TRBV5-1 and J is TRBJ2-7; a possible D gene is TRBD2 (6 bases). The V gene's germline CDR1 is SGHRS and CDR2 YFSETQ. The CDR3 runs to 16 residues. V was pared by 4 bases and J by 7 bases, with 24 bases between.

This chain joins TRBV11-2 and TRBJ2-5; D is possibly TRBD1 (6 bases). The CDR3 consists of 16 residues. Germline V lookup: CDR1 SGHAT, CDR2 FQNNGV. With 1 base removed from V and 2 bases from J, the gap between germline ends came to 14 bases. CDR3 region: CASSLVTGNLQETQYF. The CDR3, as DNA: TGTGCCAGCAGCTTAGTTACAGGGAACCTACAAGAGACCCAGTACTTC. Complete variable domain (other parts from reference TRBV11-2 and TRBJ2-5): EAGVAQSPRYKIIEKRQSVAFWCNPISGHATLYWYQQILGQGPKLLIQFQNNGVVDDSQLPKDRFSAERLKGVDSTLKIQPAKLEDSAVYLCASSLVTGNLQETQYFGPGTRLLVL.

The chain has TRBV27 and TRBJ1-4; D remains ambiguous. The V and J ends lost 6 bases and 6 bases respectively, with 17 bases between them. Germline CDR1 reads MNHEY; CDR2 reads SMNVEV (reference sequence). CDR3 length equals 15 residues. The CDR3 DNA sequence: TGTGCCAGCAGCCCAGTTGGGTTCGGGGATGAAAAACTGTTTTTT. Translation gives CASSPVGFGDEKLFF.

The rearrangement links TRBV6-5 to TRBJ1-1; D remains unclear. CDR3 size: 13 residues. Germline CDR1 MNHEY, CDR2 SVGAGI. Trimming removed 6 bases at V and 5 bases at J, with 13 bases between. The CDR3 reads CASRPGGVTEAFF. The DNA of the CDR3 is TGTGCCAGCAGACCGGGCGGGGTGACTGAAGCTTTCTTT.

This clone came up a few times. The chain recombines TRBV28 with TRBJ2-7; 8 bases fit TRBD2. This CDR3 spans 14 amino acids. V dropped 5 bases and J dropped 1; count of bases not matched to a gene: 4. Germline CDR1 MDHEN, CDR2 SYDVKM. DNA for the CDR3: TGTGCCAGCAGTATCAGCGGGAGTTCCTACGAGCAGTACTTC. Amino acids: CASSISGSSYEQYF.

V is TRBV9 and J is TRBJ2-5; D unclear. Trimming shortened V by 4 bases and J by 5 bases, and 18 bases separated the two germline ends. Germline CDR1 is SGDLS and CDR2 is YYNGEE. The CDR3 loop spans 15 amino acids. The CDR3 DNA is TGTGCCAGCAGCCTACCTTCGGACGTGAAGGAGACCCAGTACTTC. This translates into CASSLPSDVKETQYF. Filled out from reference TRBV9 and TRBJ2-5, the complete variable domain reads DSGVTQTPKHLITATGQRVTLRCSPRSGDLSVYWYQQSLDQGLQFLIQYYNGEERAKGNILERFSAQQFPDLHSELNLSSLELGDSALYFCASSLPSDVKETQYFGPGTRLLVL.

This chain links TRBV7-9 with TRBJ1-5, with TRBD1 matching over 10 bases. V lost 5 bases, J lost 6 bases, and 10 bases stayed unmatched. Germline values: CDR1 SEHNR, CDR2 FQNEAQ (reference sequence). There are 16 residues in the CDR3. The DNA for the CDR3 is TGTGCCAGCAGCATCTGGACAGGGGGGTTCCTTCAGCCCCAGCATTTT. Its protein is CASSIWTGGFLQPQHF. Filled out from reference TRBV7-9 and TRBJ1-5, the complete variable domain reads DTGVSQNPRHKITKRGQNVTFRCDPISEHNRLYWYRQTLGQGPEFLTYFQNEAQLEKSRLLSDRFSAERPKGSFSTLEIQRTEQGDSAMYLCASSIWTGGFLQPQHFGDGTRLSIL.

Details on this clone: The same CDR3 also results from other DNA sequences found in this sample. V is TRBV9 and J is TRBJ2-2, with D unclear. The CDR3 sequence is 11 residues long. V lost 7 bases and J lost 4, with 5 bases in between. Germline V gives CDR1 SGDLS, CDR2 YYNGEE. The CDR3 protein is CASGRTGELFF. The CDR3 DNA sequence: TGTGCCAGCGGGCGCACCGGGGAGCTGTTTTTT.

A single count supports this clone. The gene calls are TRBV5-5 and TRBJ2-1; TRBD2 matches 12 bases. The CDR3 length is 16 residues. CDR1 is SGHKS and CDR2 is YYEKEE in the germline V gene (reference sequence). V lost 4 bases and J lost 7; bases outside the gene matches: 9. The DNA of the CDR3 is TGTGCCAGCAGCCTGAAACTAGCGGGAGGCCCGAATGAGCAGTTCTTC. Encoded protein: CASSLKLAGGPNEQFF.

Here the CDR3 reads CASSEVVFEGTYNEQFF. CDR3 DNA sequence: TGCGCCAGCAGTGAAGTGGTGTTTGAGGGCACCTACAATGAGCAGTTCTTC. The rearrangement joins TRBV10-1 to TRBJ2-1; D might be TRBD2 (5 bases). The germline V and J ends were trimmed by 3 bases and 2 bases, with 17 bases remaining between them. Germline V lookup: CDR1 WNHNN, CDR2 SYGVQD (reference sequence). This CDR3 is 17 amino acids long.

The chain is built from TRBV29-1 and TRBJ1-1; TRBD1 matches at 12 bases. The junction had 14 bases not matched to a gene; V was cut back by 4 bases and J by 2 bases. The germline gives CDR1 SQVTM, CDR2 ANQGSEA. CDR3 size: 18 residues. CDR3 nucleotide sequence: TGCAGCGTTGTAGGGGACAGGGGGCAAGCGGAGTCTAACACTGAAGCTTTCTTT. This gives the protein CSVVGDRGQAESNTEAFF.

The CDR3 sequence: CASSQEGPRPYEQYF. The CDR3 coding sequence is TGCGCCAGCAGCCAAGAGGGTCCGCGCCCCTACGAGCAGTACTTC. The V and J genes are TRBV4-1 and TRBJ2-7; no definite D call. CDR1 is MGHRA, CDR2 YSYEKL, per germline. V gave up 0 bases and J gave up 2 bases, with 11 bases separating them. The CDR3 sequence is 15 residues long.

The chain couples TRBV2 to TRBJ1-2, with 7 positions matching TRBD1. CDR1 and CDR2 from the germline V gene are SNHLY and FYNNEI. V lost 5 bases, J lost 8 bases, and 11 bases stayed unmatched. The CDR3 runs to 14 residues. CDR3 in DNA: TGTGCCAGCAGTAAAGGCTGGACAGGCGGCGGCTACACCTTC. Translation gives CASSKGWTGGGYTF.